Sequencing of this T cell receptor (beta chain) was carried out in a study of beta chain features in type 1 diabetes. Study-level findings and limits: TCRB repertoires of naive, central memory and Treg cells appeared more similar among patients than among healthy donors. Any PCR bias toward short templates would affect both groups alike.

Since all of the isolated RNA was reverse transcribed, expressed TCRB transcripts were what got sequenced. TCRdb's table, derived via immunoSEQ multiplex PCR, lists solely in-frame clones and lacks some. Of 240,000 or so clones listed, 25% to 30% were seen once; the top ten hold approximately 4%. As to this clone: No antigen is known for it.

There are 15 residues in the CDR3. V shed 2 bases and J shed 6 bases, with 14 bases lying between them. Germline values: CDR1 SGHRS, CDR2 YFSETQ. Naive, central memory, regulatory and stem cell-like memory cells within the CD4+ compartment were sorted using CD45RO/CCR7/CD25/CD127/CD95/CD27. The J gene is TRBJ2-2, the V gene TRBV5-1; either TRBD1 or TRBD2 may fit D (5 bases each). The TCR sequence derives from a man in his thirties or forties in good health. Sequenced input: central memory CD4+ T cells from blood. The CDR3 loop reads CASSFPIRGPGELFF. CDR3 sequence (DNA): TGCGCCAGCAGCTTCCCTATCCGGGGCCCCGGGGAGCTGTTTTTT. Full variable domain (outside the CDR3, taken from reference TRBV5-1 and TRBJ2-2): KAGVTQTPRYLIKTRGQQVTLSCSPISGHRSVSWYQQTPGQGLQFLFEYFSETQRNKGNFPGRFSGRQFSNSRSEMNVSTLELGDSALYLCASSFPIRGPGELFFGEGSRLTVL.